Below, one T cell receptor beta chain is given with its context. Per the germline V gene, CDR1 is LGHDT and CDR2 is YNNKEL (reference sequence). The V gene lost 4 bases and the J gene lost 13 bases, with 14 bases spanning the gap. The CDR3 is made up of 12 amino acids. This record comes from a study of blood T cell repertoires in COVID-19. Study-wide context: Sites in the United States, Italy and Spain provided acute and convalescent COVID-19 samples. PBMCs, B-cell-depleted T cells, or T cells provided the cDNA or gDNA that made up the material.

Source study methods: Amplification of reference gene primers was used by the study to estimate nucleated cell counts. Data came from immunoSEQ multiplex PCR; TCRdb stores just in-frame clones and leaves some out. The DNA gave D and trimming, while V, J and clone size come from that table. The repertoire has 250,000 to 400,000 clones, roughly 88% of them found once; the top ten carry less than 3.5%. This TCR came from a woman aged 25-40 years with COVID-19, enrolled during active disease. Source material: peripheral blood. The chain combines TRBV3-1 (or the pseudogene TRBV3-2) with TRBJ1-5; a weak D match, TRBD1 (6 bases). The CDR3 DNA is TGTGCCAGCAGCCGGGCGGGGGGCCATCAGCATTTT. Translated: CASSRAGGHQHF.